The 22 T cell receptor beta chains below all came from one sample that was sequenced in a study of memory B cells and T cells in multiple sclerosis. Produced via immunoSEQ multiplex PCR; TCRdb's table is partial and in-frame only. Of fewer than 15,000 clones detected, about 70% appear once; the ten largest clones hold about 2.5%. Input material: memory (CD45RO+) CD4+ T cells from blood. The receptors originated from a human donor with multiple sclerosis.

The CDR3 region has the DNA TGTGCCACCAGCAGAGATAGGCAGGGGGCCCAGCATTTT. The encoded protein is CATSRDRQGAQHF. The chain recombines TRBV15 with TRBJ1-5, with TRBD1 matching 7 bases. From germline, CDR1 is LNHNV and CDR2 YYDKDF (reference sequence). V shed 0 bases and J 11 bases; nucleotides not matched to a gene: 4. CDR3 length: 13 amino acids.

This rearrangement joins TRBV5-1 to TRBJ2-7; 7 nucleotides agree with TRBD1. Germline assignment: CDR1 SGHRS and CDR2 YFSETQ. The trim removed 4 bases at V and 6 bases at J, leaving 13 bases unmatched. This CDR3 is built from 15 residues. CDR3 DNA: TGCGCCAGCAGCCAGGGACAGACCTTTGGGGGCGAGCAGTACTTC. It codes for CASSQGQTFGGEQYF.

The J gene is TRBJ1-4, the V gene TRBV30; D call uncertain. In germline, CDR1 is GTSNPN, CDR2 SVGIG (reference sequence). The ends were cut back, 3 bases at V and 3 bases at J, with 8 bases in the middle. CDR3 size: 13 residues. The CDR3 reads CAWRPGANEKLFF. The CDR3 region has the DNA TGTGCCTGGAGGCCCGGGGCTAATGAAAAACTGTTTTTT.

This clone was detected only once. This chain links TRBV13 with TRBJ2-2; 7 bases are a match to TRBD1. V shed 1 base and J 7 bases; nucleotides not matched to a gene: 9. CDR1 and CDR2 from the germline V gene are PRHDT and FYEKMQ (reference sequence). This CDR3 is built from 16 residues. The CDR3 here is CASSLVGPRGRGELFF. The CDR3 DNA sequence: TGTGCCAGCAGCTTAGTCGGCCCGAGGGGGCGCGGGGAGCTGTTTTTT.

V usage is TRBV7-8 and J usage is TRBJ2-5, with D maybe TRBD2 (6 bases). Germline CDR1 is SGHVS and CDR2 is FQNEAQ. Trimming pared 4 bases from V and 5 bases from J, leaving 17 bases between. The CDR3 is 15 residues long. This chain's CDR3 is CASSSLGTPIETQYF. CDR3 bases: TGTGCCAGCAGCTCATTAGGGACTCCGATCGAGACCCAGTACTTC.

This CDR3 reads CASSGDTNTEAFF. CDR3 DNA: TGTGCCAGCAGCGGGGACACGAACACTGAAGCTTTCTTT. The V gene is TRBV2, the J gene TRBJ1-1; D may be TRBD1 (6 bases). From germline, CDR1 is SNHLY and CDR2 FYNNEI. V gave up 6 bases and J gave up 1 base, with 9 bases separating them. The CDR3 runs 13 residues.

This clone was seen once. The chain is built from TRBV29-1 and TRBJ1-3; TRBD1 matches 9 bases. Germline CDR1 reads SQVTM; CDR2 reads ANQGSEA. The CDR3 has 15 residues. The V segment lost 6 bases and the J segment 4 bases; nucleotides outside the gene matches: 10. The CDR3 sequence is CSVTNGGTGGNTIYF. The CDR3 nucleotides are TGCAGCGTAACTAATGGAGGGACAGGGGGAAACACCATATATTTT.

The genes are TRBV5-1 and TRBJ1-6; 7 nucleotides align to TRBD1. The CDR3 runs 16 residues. Unmatched junction bases numbered 10, after V lost 4 bases and J lost 6 bases. Germline CDR1 is SGHRS and CDR2 is YFSETQ. CDR3 nucleotide sequence: TGCGCCAGCAGCCCGACAGGGATTTCGGGTAATTCACCCCTCCACTTT. This translates into CASSPTGISGNSPLHF. Full variable domain (remainder filled in from reference TRBV5-1 and TRBJ1-6): KAGVTQTPRYLIKTRGQQVTLSCSPISGHRSVSWYQQTPGQGLQFLFEYFSETQRNKGNFPGRFSGRQFSNSRSEMNVSTLELGDSALYLCASSPTGISGNSPLHFGNGTRLTVT.

The genes are TRBV10-3 and TRBJ2-3, with a tentative D call TRBD2 (5 bases). Deletions cut 4 bases from V and 0 bases from J, with 8 bases between. The CDR3 is 14 residues long. The germline V gene has CDR1 ENHRY and CDR2 SYGVKD. CDR3 DNA: TGTGCCATCAGTGCAGGCGGGAGCACAGATACGCAGTATTTT. Residues: CAISAGGSTDTQYF.

The rearrangement links TRBV29-1 to TRBJ1-6, with TRBD1 identical over 7 bases. V lost 4 bases, J lost 4 bases, and 1 base stayed unmatched. The CDR3 loop spans 13 amino acids. The germline gives CDR1 SQVTM, CDR2 ANQGSEA. The CDR3 bases are TGCAGCGTTGCACAGGGGTATAATTCACCCCTCCACTTT. It specifies CSVAQGYNSPLHF.

The chain employs TRBV7-2 and TRBJ2-1; 9 bases fit TRBD2. V lost 1 base, J lost 15 bases, and 13 bases stayed unmatched. CDR1 is SGHTA, CDR2 FQGNSA, per germline. The CDR3 has 15 amino acids. The DNA of the CDR3 is TGTGCCAGCAGCTTAGATCGAGCGGGAGGCCGGGAGTTGTTCTTC. This codes for CASSLDRAGGRELFF.

This chain uses TRBV28 with TRBJ2-1; D not certain. This CDR3 spans 14 amino acids. Germline V lookup: CDR1 MDHEN, CDR2 SYDVKM. With 7 bases removed from V and 5 bases from J, the gap between germline ends came to 15 bases. The CDR3 spells CASKPRRVNNEQFF. CDR3 coding DNA: TGTGCCAGCAAACCCCGACGGGTCAACAATGAGCAGTTCTTC.

CDR3 protein: CASSLSGGWEQYF. CDR3 DNA: TGTGCCAGCAGCTTGTCGGGGGGTTGGGAGCAGTACTTC. The J gene is TRBJ2-7, the V gene TRBV7-9; TRBD2 agrees at 7 bases. Germline CDR1 is SEHNR and CDR2 is FQNEAQ (reference sequence). The CDR3 loop spans 13 amino acids. With V trimmed by 3 bases and J by 7 bases, 6 bases remained unmatched.

The genes are TRBV10-2 and TRBJ2-1; perhaps TRBD1 as D (5 bases). CDR1 and CDR2 from the germline V gene are WSHSY and SAAADI. Deletions cut 4 bases from V and 4 bases from J, with 17 bases between. This CDR3 contains 16 residues. The CDR3 sequence is CASSGLAQGAYNEQFF. As DNA, the CDR3 is TGCGCCAGCAGTGGCTTGGCGCAGGGTGCGTACAATGAGCAGTTCTTC.

This clone was observed a single time. The chain carries TRBV7-2 and TRBJ2-7, with TRBD1 identical over 8 bases. The germline CDR1 and CDR2 sequences are SGHTA and FQGNSA. Germline trimming cut 5 bases from V and 4 bases from J; bases unmatched to any gene: 7. The CDR3 runs to 14 residues. Here the CDR3 DNA reads TGTGCCAGCAGCCCCCGGACAGGGACTTACGAGCAGTACTTC. This codes for CASSPRTGTYEQYF.

The gene calls are TRBV4-2 and TRBJ2-2; TRBD1 might be the D (5 bases). With 0 bases removed from V and 4 bases from J, the gap between germline ends came to 21 bases. This CDR3 region has 19 residues. The germline CDR1 and CDR2 sequences are LGHNA and YNFKEQ. The CDR3 spells CASSQDRIGRVGVTGELFF. The CDR3 region has the DNA TGTGCCAGCAGCCAAGATCGGATTGGCAGGGTTGGGGTCACCGGGGAGCTGTTTTTT.

The chain employs TRBV28 and TRBJ2-5, with a tentative D call TRBD2 (5 bases). This CDR3 contains 15 residues. Germline V CDR1 and CDR2: MDHEN, SYDVKM. Trimming removed 3 bases from V and 5 bases from J, with 16 bases in between. CDR3 DNA: TGTGCCAGCAGTTTCCCACGGGGATTTACCGAGACCCAGTACTTC. This codes for CASSFPRGFTETQYF.

The V call is TRBV6-6, the J call TRBJ1-5, with D perhaps matching TRBD1 (6 bases). The V gene lost 4 bases and the J gene lost 4 bases, with 11 bases spanning the gap. The CDR3 totals 14 residues. Germline V gene lookup returns CDR1 MNHNY and CDR2 SVGAGI (reference sequence). As DNA, the CDR3 is TGTGCCAGCAGTTCCACAGGGATGAATCAGCCCCAGCATTTT. Protein product: CASSSTGMNQPQHF.

This chain connects TRBV2 to TRBJ1-1; maybe TRBD1 (5 bases). The CDR3 length is 15 residues. Germline V CDR1 and CDR2: SNHLY, FYNNEI. V was clipped by 5 bases and J by 0 bases, with 13 bases between them. The CDR3: CASSTGWGMNTEAFF. The CDR3 DNA is TGTGCCAGCAGTACAGGATGGGGAATGAACACTGAAGCTTTCTTT.

The CDR3 here is CASSLDRGQITDTQYF. The CDR3 nucleotides are TGCGCCAGCAGCTTGGACAGGGGGCAGATCACAGATACGCAGTATTTT. The rearrangement uses TRBV5-1 and TRBJ2-3; 9 nucleotides line up with TRBD1. This CDR3 has 16 residues. J was trimmed by 2 bases and V by 0 bases; bases with no gene match: 4. The germline CDR1 and CDR2 sequences are SGHRS and YFSETQ.

This clone was seen only once. This chain joins TRBV5-4 and TRBJ1-6; 7 bases fit TRBD1. With 3 bases clipped from V and 7 bases from J, the junction kept 7 bases outside the gene matches. The CDR3 spans 15 residues. CDR1 is SGHNT, CDR2 YYREEE, per germline (reference sequence). The CDR3 DNA follows: TGTGCCAGCAGCTCCGCTGGGGACAGCAATTCACCCCTCCACTTT. As protein: CASSSAGDSNSPLHF.

This clone was seen once. The chain has TRBV30 and TRBJ2-7; TRBD1 matches at 11 bases. Germline V gene sequence: CDR1 GTSNPN, CDR2 SVGIG (reference sequence). The CDR3 consists of 15 residues. The V and J ends lost 2 bases and 6 bases, in that order; junction bases with no gene match: 9. The DNA of the CDR3 is TGTGCCTGGAGTATCCTAGGACAGGGGGCGTCCGAGCAGTACTTC. Translated, it gives CAWSILGQGASEQYF.